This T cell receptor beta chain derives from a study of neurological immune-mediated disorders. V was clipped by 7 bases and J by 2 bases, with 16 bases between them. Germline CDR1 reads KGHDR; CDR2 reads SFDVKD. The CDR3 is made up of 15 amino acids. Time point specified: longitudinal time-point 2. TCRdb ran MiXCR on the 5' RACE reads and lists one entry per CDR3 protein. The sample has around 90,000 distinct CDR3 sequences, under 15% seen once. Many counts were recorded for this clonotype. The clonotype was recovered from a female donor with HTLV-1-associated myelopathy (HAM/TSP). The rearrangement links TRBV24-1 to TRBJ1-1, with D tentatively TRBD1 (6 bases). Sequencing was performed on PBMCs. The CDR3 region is CATRPSGGLNTEAFF. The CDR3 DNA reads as TGTGCCACCAGACCGTCGGGGGGGCTAAACACTGAAGCTTTCTTT.